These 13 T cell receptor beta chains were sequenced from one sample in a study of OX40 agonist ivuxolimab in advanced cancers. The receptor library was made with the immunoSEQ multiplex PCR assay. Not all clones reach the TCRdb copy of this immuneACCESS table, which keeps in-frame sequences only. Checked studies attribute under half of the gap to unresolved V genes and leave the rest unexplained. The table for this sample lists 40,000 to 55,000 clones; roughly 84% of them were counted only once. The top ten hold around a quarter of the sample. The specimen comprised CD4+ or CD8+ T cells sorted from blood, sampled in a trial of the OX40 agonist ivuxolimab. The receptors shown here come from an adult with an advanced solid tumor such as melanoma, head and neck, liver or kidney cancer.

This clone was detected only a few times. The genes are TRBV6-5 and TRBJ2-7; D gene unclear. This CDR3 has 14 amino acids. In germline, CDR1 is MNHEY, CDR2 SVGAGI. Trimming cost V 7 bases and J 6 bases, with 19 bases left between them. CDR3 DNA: TGTGCCAGCAACTTAGGTCCGGGCTTGGGCGAGCAGTACTTC. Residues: CASNLGPGLGEQYF.

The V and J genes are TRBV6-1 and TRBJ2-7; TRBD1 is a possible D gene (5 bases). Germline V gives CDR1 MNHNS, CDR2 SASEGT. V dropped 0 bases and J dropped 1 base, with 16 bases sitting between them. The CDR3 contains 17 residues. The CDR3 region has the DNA TGTGCCAGCAGTGAAGCGCAGGGTACCCTCCAGTCCTACGAGCAGTACTTC. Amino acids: CASSEAQGTLQSYEQYF.

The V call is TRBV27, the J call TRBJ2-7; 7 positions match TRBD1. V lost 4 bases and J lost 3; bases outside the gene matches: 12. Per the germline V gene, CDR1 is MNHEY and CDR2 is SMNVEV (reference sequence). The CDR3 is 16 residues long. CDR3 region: CASSSSSTGRSYEQYF. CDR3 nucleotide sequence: TGTGCCAGCAGTTCGTCGTCGACAGGGAGAAGCTACGAGCAGTACTTC.

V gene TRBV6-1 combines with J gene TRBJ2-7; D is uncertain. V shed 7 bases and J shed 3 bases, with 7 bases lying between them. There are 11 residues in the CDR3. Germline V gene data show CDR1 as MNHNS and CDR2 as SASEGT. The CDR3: CASIGVYEQYF. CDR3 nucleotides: TGTGCCAGCATTGGGGTCTACGAGCAGTACTTC.

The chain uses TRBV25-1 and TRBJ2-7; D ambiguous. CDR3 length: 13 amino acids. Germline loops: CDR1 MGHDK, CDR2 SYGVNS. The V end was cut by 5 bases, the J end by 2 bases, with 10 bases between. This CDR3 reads CASSPNGAYEQYF. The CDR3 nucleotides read TGTGCCAGCAGTCCCAATGGGGCCTACGAGCAGTACTTC.

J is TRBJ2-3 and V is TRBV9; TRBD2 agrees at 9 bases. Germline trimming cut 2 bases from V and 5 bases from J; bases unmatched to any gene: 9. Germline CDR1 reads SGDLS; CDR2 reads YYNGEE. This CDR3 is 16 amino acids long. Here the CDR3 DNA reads TGTGCCAGCAGCGTCGGGGCTAGCGGGGTCGGAGATACGCAGTATTTT. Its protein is CASSVGASGVGDTQYF.

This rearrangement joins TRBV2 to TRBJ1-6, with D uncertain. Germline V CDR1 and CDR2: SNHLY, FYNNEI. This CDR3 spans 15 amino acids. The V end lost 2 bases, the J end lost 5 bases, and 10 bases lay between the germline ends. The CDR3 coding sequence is TGTGCCAGCAGTGAAAGTATAGGGAATAATTCACCCCTCCACTTT. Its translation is CASSESIGNNSPLHF.

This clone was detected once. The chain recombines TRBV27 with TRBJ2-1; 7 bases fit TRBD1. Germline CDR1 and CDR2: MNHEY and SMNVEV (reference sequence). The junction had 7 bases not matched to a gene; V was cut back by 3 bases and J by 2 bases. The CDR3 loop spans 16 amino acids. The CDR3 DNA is TGTGCCAGCAGTTTCCTTCAGGGGGATCCCTACAATGAGCAGTTCTTC. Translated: CASSFLQGDPYNEQFF.

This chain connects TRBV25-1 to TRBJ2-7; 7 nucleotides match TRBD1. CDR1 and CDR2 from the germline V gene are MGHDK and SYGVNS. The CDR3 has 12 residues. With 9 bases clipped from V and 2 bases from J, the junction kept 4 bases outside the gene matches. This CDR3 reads CASLTGTYEQYF. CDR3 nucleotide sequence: TGTGCCAGTCTGACAGGGACCTACGAGCAGTACTTC.

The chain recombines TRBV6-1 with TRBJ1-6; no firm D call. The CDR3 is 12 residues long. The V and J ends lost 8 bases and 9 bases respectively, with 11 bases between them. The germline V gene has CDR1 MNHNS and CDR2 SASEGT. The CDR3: CASRRTVSPLHF. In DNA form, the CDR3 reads TGTGCCAGCCGTCGAACCGTTTCACCCCTCCACTTT.

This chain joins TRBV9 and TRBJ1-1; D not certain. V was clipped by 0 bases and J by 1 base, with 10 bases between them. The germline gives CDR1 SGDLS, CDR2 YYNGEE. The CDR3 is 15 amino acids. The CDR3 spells CASSVGGSPNTEAFF. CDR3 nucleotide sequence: TGTGCCAGCAGCGTAGGTGGGTCCCCGAACACTGAAGCTTTCTTT. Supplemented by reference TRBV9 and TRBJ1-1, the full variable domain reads DSGVTQTPKHLITATGQRVTLRCSPRSGDLSVYWYQQSLDQGLQFLIQYYNGEERAKGNILERFSAQQFPDLHSELNLSSLELGDSALYFCASSVGGSPNTEAFFGQGTRLTVV.

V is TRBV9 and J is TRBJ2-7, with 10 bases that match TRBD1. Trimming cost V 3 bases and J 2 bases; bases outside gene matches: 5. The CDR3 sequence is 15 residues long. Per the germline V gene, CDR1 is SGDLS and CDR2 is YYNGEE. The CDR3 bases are TGTGCCAGCAGCGCTGGGACAGGGGAGGCCTACGAGCAGTACTTC. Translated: CASSAGTGEAYEQYF.

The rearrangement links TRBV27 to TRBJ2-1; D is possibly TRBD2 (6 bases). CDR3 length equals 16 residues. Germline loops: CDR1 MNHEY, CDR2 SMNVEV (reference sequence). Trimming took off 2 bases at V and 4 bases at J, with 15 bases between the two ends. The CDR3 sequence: CASSLRGSGIYNEQFF. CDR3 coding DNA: TGTGCCAGCAGTTTACGGGGGAGTGGGATTTACAATGAGCAGTTCTTC.